The 23 T cell receptor beta chains below come from one sample, sequenced in a study of blood T cell repertoires in COVID-19. This table comes from immunoSEQ multiplex PCR, and its TCRdb copy is limited to in-frame clones, with some not included. This sample has about 260,000 clones, with approximately 86% found just once. Sequenced material: peripheral blood. The receptors come from a man younger than 35 with active or convalescent COVID-19.

This rearrangement joins TRBV11-2 to TRBJ2-7; perhaps TRBD2 as D (5 bases). Trimming removed 4 bases at V and 4 bases at J, with 20 bases between. Germline V gene data show CDR1 as SGHAT and CDR2 as FQNNGV. CDR3 size: 16 residues. CDR3 sequence reads: CASSSGVGLGRYEQYF. The CDR3 DNA reads as TGTGCCAGCAGCTCCGGGGTAGGCCTCGGGCGATACGAGCAGTACTTC. The full variable domain, completed using reference TRBV11-2 and TRBJ2-7, is EAGVAQSPRYKIIEKRQSVAFWCNPISGHATLYWYQQILGQGPKLLIQFQNNGVVDDSQLPKDRFSAERLKGVDSTLKIQPAKLEDSAVYLCASSSGVGLGRYEQYFGPGTRLTVT.

This clone was found once. V and J are TRBV28 and TRBJ1-5; the match to TRBD1 covers 8 bases. The J segment lost 4 bases and the V segment lost 5 bases, leaving 4 bases of the junction unmatched. The CDR3 extends over 14 amino acids. CDR1 and CDR2 (germline): MDHEN, SYDVKM. CDR3: CASSQTGVNQPQHF. Here the CDR3 DNA reads TGTGCCAGCAGTCAGACAGGGGTAAATCAGCCCCAGCATTTT.

V is TRBV7-6 and J is TRBJ1-5, with a possible D match to TRBD1 (5 bases). Germline V gene data show CDR1 as SGHVS and CDR2 as FNYEAQ. Trimming stripped 1 base from V and 6 bases from J, with 19 bases between. The CDR3 loop spans 17 amino acids. CDR3 in DNA: TGTGCCAGCAGCTTAGTCGGCGGGGTAGGGGCATTTCAGCCCCAGCATTTT. It is translated as CASSLVGGVGAFQPQHF.

The chain links TRBV5-5 to TRBJ1-5; TRBD1 matches 8 bases. The germline CDR1 and CDR2 sequences are SGHKS and YYEKEE (reference sequence). The CDR3 covers 15 residues. V lost 3 bases, J lost 6 bases, and 8 bases stayed unmatched. CDR3 in DNA: TGTGCCAGCAGCTATAGACAGGGGTCGGGTCAGCCCCAGCATTTT. The encoded protein is CASSYRQGSGQPQHF. Using reference TRBV5-5 and TRBJ1-5 for the parts outside the CDR3, the full variable domain is DAGVTQSPTHLIKTRGQQVTLRCSPISGHKSVSWYQQVLGQGPQFIFQYYEKEERGRGNFPDRFSARQFPNYSSELNVNALLLGDSALYLCASSYRQGSGQPQHFGDGTRLSIL.

The genes are TRBV5-1 and TRBJ2-5; D unresolved. The CDR3 has 15 residues. Looked up from germline, CDR1 is SGHRS and CDR2 is YFSETQ. V lost 0 bases and J 2 bases, leaving 11 bases between the germline ends. The CDR3 nucleotides read TGCGCCAGCAGCTTGGCCGTGGAGCGTCAAGAGACCCAGTACTTC. Protein sequence: CASSLAVERQETQYF.

The chain links TRBV19 to TRBJ1-2, with 9 bases fitting TRBD1. There are 15 residues in the CDR3. J was trimmed by 1 base and V by 5 bases; bases with no gene match: 5. Germline V lookup: CDR1 LNHDA, CDR2 SQIVND (reference sequence). The CDR3: CASSPGTGNNYGYTF. Here the CDR3 DNA reads TGTGCCAGTAGTCCAGGGACAGGGAATAACTATGGCTACACCTTC.

The chain has TRBV6-2 or TRBV6-3 and TRBJ1-5, with D perhaps TRBD1 (5 bases). CDR1 is MNHEY, CDR2 SVGEGT, per germline. CDR3 size: 14 residues. V lost 5 bases to trimming and J lost 4 bases, with 12 bases between them. The CDR3 region is CASSGLQANQPQHF. CDR3 coding DNA: TGTGCCAGCAGTGGTCTACAGGCGAATCAGCCCCAGCATTTT.

J is TRBJ1-1 and V is TRBV29-1; D gene ambiguous. The CDR3 covers 12 residues. Looked up from germline, CDR1 is SQVTM and CDR2 is ANQGSEA. V was pared by 4 bases and J by 8 bases, with 14 bases between. CDR3 protein: CSVGLLSGEAFF. The DNA of the CDR3 is TGCAGCGTTGGGCTTCTGTCGGGGGAAGCTTTCTTT. Full variable domain (missing parts from reference TRBV29-1 and TRBJ1-1): SAVISQKPSRDICQRGTSLTIQCQVDSQVTMMFWYRQQPGQSLTLIATANQGSEATYESGFVIDKFPISRPNLTFSTLTVSNMSPEDSSIYLCSVGLLSGEAFFGQGTRLTVV.

The chain carries TRBV11-2 and TRBJ1-1; 9 positions match TRBD1. J gave up 4 bases and V 1 base, and 4 bases lay outside the gene matches. Germline V lookup: CDR1 SGHAT, CDR2 FQNNGV. The CDR3 spans 15 residues. The CDR3 DNA is TGTGCCAGCAGCTTAGGACAGGGGGAAGGCACTGAAGCTTTCTTT. This gives the protein CASSLGQGEGTEAFF.

The chain is built from TRBV28 and TRBJ2-7; D is undetermined. Trimming removed 4 bases at V and 3 bases at J, with 7 bases between. Per the germline V gene, CDR1 is MDHEN and CDR2 is SYDVKM. The CDR3 extends over 12 amino acids. The CDR3 reads CASSSPYYEQYF. The CDR3 nucleotides read TGTGCCAGCAGTTCCCCTTACTACGAGCAGTACTTC. The whole variable domain, remainder taken from reference TRBV28 and TRBJ2-7, is DVKVTQSSRYLVKRTGEKVFLECVQDMDHENMFWYRQDPGLGLRLIYFSYDVKMKEKGDIPEGYSVSREKKERFSLILESASTNQTSMYLCASSSPYYEQYFGPGTRLTVT.

The J gene is TRBJ2-2, the V gene TRBV5-1; D is uncertain. V lost 5 bases and J 8 bases, leaving 19 bases between the germline ends. This CDR3 is 15 amino acids long. The germline V gene has CDR1 SGHRS and CDR2 YFSETQ. DNA of the CDR3: TGCGCCAGCAGACCCGACTCCCCAGTTCAGGGGGAGCTGTTTTTT. Translated: CASRPDSPVQGELFF.

The CDR3 DNA sequence: TGTGCCAGCAGGGATGACAGGGGGCCGGGAAAACTGTTTTTT. Its translation: CASRDDRGPGKLFF. The chain joins TRBV2 to TRBJ1-4; 10 bases map to TRBD1. Germline V gene lookup returns CDR1 SNHLY and CDR2 FYNNEI. The CDR3 totals 14 residues. The trim removed 6 bases at V and 10 bases at J, leaving 8 bases unmatched.

The CDR3 region is CASSSLGGYQETQYF. DNA for the CDR3: TGCGCCAGCAGCTCTCTGGGGGGATACCAAGAGACCCAGTACTTC. The chain uses TRBV5-1 and TRBJ2-5, with D maybe TRBD2 (6 bases). V lost 3 bases and J lost 0, with 12 bases in between. The CDR3 length is 15 residues. CDR1 and CDR2 from the germline V gene are SGHRS and YFSETQ.

This sequence joins TRBV6-5 and TRBJ2-7; no reliable D call. V was clipped by 10 bases and J by 2 bases, with 21 bases between them. Germline V gene data show CDR1 as MNHEY and CDR2 as SVGAGI. The CDR3 spans 15 residues. CDR3 nucleotide sequence: TGTGCCATCGTCTCGCCTAGTCGTGCACCCTACGAGCAGTACTTC. Encoded protein: CAIVSPSRAPYEQYF.

This chain connects TRBV2 to TRBJ1-2; D not certain. Between the trimmed V and J ends, which lost 4 bases and 0 bases, there was a span of 9 bases. CDR3 length equals 14 residues. Germline V lookup: CDR1 SNHLY, CDR2 FYNNEI. The CDR3: CASSVREANYGYTF. The CDR3 DNA follows: TGTGCCAGCAGTGTTCGGGAAGCTAACTATGGCTACACCTTC. The full variable domain, rest sourced from reference TRBV2 and TRBJ1-2, is EPEVTQTPSHQVTQMGQEVILRCVPISNHLYFYWYRQILGQKVEFLVSFYNNEISEKSEIFDDQFSVERPDGSNFTLKIRSTKLEDSAMYFCASSVREANYGYTFGSGTRLTVV.

The sample holds one count of this clone. The V gene is TRBV28, the J gene TRBJ1-6; D is possibly TRBD1 (5 bases). V lost 10 bases, J lost 8 bases, and 15 bases lay in between. Germline loops: CDR1 MDHEN, CDR2 SYDVKM. The CDR3 runs 13 residues. Here the CDR3 reads CATHGGAYSPLHF. The CDR3 DNA reads TGTGCCACCCACGGCGGGGCGTATTCACCCCTCCACTTT.

The CDR3 protein is CASSFGGGASYNEQFF. In DNA form, the CDR3 reads TGTGCCAGCAGCTTCGGAGGGGGCGCGTCCTACAATGAGCAGTTCTTC. V gene TRBV7-3 combines with J gene TRBJ2-1; the D gene is possibly TRBD1 (7 bases). Germline assignment: CDR1 SGHTA and CDR2 FQGTGA. Trimming cost V 3 bases and J 1 base, with 13 bases left between them. The CDR3 is 16 residues long.

The chain recombines TRBV6-1 with TRBJ2-5, with 7 nucleotides matching TRBD1. The germline V gene encodes CDR1 MNHNS and CDR2 SASEGT. The trim removed 1 base at V and 6 bases at J, leaving 11 bases unmatched. CDR3 length: 16 residues. CDR3 sequence (DNA): TGTGCCAGCAGTGAAGGGGACAGTGCGAGGAGGAAGACCCAGTACTTC. This gives the protein CASSEGDSARRKTQYF.

The chain combines TRBV11-2 with TRBJ2-3; the match to TRBD2 covers 9 bases. CDR1 is SGHAT and CDR2 is FQNNGV in the germline V gene. This CDR3 has 15 residues. The V gene end was trimmed by 3 bases and the J gene end by 4 bases; junction bases not matched to a gene: 5. CDR3 residues: CASSLRGGLSDTQYF. The CDR3 bases are TGTGCCAGCAGCTTGCGGGGGGGCCTTTCAGATACGCAGTATTTT. The complete variable domain, with remaining parts taken from reference TRBV11-2 and TRBJ2-3, reads EAGVAQSPRYKIIEKRQSVAFWCNPISGHATLYWYQQILGQGPKLLIQFQNNGVVDDSQLPKDRFSAERLKGVDSTLKIQPAKLEDSAVYLCASSLRGGLSDTQYFGPGTRLTVL.

The chain uses TRBV7-8 and TRBJ2-5; 9 positions agree with TRBD2. The CDR3 contains 16 residues. V gave up 1 base and J gave up 4 bases; unmatched junction bases: 7. Germline CDR1 SGHVS, CDR2 FQNEAQ. CDR3 DNA sequence: TGTGCCAGCAGCTTAGGACTAGCGGAGGGAGGAGAGACCCAGTACTTC. Translation: CASSLGLAEGGETQYF.

The chain uses TRBV11-2 and TRBJ2-7; D gene ambiguous. V was shortened by 5 bases and J by 7 bases, with 15 bases between the two germline ends. Looked up from germline, CDR1 is SGHAT and CDR2 is FQNNGV. This CDR3 contains 13 residues. The CDR3 loop is CASSIGTDLEQYF. CDR3 sequence (DNA): TGTGCCAGCAGCATTGGAACAGATCTAGAGCAGTACTTC. The whole variable domain, remainder taken from reference TRBV11-2 and TRBJ2-7, is EAGVAQSPRYKIIEKRQSVAFWCNPISGHATLYWYQQILGQGPKLLIQFQNNGVVDDSQLPKDRFSAERLKGVDSTLKIQPAKLEDSAVYLCASSIGTDLEQYFGPGTRLTVT.

This clone was observed at least ten times. The chain combines TRBV6-2 or TRBV6-3 with TRBJ2-1; no clear D. The length of the CDR3 is 12 residues. V was shortened by 4 bases and J by 9 bases, with 10 bases between the two germline ends. Looked up from germline, CDR1 is MNHEY and CDR2 is SVGEGT. This CDR3 reads CASSSMSGEQFF. The CDR3 coding sequence is TGTGCCAGCAGTTCAATGTCCGGTGAGCAGTTCTTC.

The chain carries TRBV11-3 and TRBJ2-1, with 9 bases lining up with TRBD2. Per the germline V gene, CDR1 is SGHNT and CDR2 is YENEEA. Trimming at V came to 4 bases and at J to 5 bases, leaving 3 bases not matched to a gene. This CDR3 spans 14 amino acids. CDR3: CASSSGLANNEQFF. The CDR3 DNA reads TGTGCCAGCAGCTCGGGACTAGCTAACAATGAGCAGTTCTTC.